This record looks at one T cell receptor beta chain sequence and its context. Its cognate antigen is unknown. V was shortened by 1 base and J by 8 bases, with 15 bases between the two germline ends. The germline CDR1 and CDR2 sequences are SGHTS and YDEGEE. This CDR3 contains 14 residues. This sample was taken from a study of T cell responses to AZD1222 COVID-19 vaccine. Study-wide results and caveats: Receipt of two AZD1222 doses was followed by a rise in Spike-specific TCR breadth and depth.

Clones were read by immunoSEQ multiplex PCR, and TCRdb kept only the in-frame ones, dropping some. The profile covers some 150,000 clones, with 82% appearing a single time and roughly 4% taken by the ten largest. Sequences were derived from peripheral blood, sampled on day 0 of MenACWY control vaccination. The clonotype was recovered from an adult in good health. The chain carries TRBV5-8 and TRBJ1-2; D is perhaps TRBD1 (5 bases). The CDR3 DNA reads TGTGCCAGCAGCTTGTTGGAGGGGCTGGGGGGCTACACCTTC. Its protein product is CASSLLEGLGGYTF.